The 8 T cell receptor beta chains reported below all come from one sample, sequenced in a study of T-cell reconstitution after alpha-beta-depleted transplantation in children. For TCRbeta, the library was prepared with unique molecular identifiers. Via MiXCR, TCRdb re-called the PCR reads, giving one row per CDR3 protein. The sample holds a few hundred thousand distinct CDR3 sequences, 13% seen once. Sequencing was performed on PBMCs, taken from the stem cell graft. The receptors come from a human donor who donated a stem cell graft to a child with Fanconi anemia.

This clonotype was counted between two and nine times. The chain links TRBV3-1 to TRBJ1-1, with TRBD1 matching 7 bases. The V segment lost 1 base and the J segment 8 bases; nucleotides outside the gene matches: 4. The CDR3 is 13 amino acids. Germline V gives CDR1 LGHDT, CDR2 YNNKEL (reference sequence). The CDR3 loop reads CASSQVLGGEAFF. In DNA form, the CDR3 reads TGTGCCAGCAGCCAAGTTTTAGGGGGCGAAGCTTTCTTT. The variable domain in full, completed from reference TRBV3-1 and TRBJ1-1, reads DTAVSQTPKYLVTQMGNDKSIKCEQNLGHDTMYWYKQDSKKFLKIMFSYNNKELIINETVPNRFSPKSPDKAHLNLHINSLELGDSAVYFCASSQVLGGEAFFGQGTRLTVV.

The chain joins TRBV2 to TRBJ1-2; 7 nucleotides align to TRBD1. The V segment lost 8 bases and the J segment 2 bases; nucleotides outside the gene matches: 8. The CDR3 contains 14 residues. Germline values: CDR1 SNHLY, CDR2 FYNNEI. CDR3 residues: CASVGTARNYGYTF. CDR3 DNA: TGTGCCAGCGTAGGGACAGCGAGAAACTATGGCTACACCTTC.

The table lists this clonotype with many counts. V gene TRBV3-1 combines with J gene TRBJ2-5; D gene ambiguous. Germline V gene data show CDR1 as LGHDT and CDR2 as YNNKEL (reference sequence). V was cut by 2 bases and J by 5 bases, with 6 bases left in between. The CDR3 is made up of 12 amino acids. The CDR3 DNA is TGTGCCAGCAGCCAAATCTCCGAGACCCAGTACTTC. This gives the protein CASSQISETQYF.

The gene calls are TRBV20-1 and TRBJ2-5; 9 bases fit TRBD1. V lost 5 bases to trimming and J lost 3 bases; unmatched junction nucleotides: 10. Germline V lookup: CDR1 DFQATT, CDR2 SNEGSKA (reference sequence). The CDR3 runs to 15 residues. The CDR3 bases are TGCAGTGCTGCGACCGGGACAGGGTTAAAAGAGACCCAGTACTTC. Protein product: CSAATGTGLKETQYF.

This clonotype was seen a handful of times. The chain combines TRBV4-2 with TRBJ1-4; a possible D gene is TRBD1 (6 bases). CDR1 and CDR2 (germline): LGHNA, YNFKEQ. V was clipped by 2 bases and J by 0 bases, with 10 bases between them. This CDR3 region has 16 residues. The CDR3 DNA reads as TGTGCCAGCAGCCAAACGGACAGCGCAACTAATGAAAAACTGTTTTTT. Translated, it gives CASSQTDSATNEKLFF.

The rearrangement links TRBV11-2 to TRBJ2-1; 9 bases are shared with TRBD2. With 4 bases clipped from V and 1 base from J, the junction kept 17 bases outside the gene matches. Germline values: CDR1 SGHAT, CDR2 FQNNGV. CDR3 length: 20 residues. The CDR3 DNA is TGTGCCAGCAGCTCCACATGGTCTAGCGGGGATTTCGCATCCTACAATGAGCAGTTCTTC. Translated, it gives CASSSTWSSGDFASYNEQFF.

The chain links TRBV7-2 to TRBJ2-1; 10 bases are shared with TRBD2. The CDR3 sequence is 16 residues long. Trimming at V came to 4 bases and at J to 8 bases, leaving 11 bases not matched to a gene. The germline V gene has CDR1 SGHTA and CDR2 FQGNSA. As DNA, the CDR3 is TGTGCCAGCAGCTCCCAACCAGCGGGGGGGCGGGATGAGCAGTTCTTC. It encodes CASSSQPAGGRDEQFF.

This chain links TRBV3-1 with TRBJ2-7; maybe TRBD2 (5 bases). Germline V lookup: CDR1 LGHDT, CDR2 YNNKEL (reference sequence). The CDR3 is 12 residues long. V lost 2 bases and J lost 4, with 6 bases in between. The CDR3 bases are TGTGCCAGCAGCCAACAGCGGTACGAGCAGTACTTC. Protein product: CASSQQRYEQYF.